What follows is one TCR beta chain and its context. This clone was recorded only once. Its antigen is currently not known. Qualities for individual bases were not recorded, and no much larger clone is one base off. The sample originates from a study of blood T cell repertoires in COVID-19 (dated by TCRdb to 2020 to 2022). In the study overall: Collaborator samples came from the United States, Italy and Spain and covered acute and convalescent phases of COVID-19. The material from the prospective study consisted of cDNA or gDNA derived from T cells, B-cell-depleted T cells, or PBMCs. The dataset comprised deeply sampled blood TCRbeta repertoires from subjects exposed to, actively infected with, or recovered from COVID-19. The repertoires were made available in a free public database intended to serve as a resource for research on the immune response to SARS-CoV-2. Samples came from the ongoing ImmuneRACE study (first 160 participants) plus 1,254 subjects from 6 global collaborators. A de-identified subject ID, COVID-19 status, age in years and sex were almost always included in the sample metadata. Where available, HLA class I and class II types were obtained from metadata supplied by the sample provider rather than from assay-based typing.

Findings and caveats that apply to the study as a whole: How much clinical and demographic metadata was included differed by source and by participant, and the metadata was provided uncurated.

One collaborating source in Seattle enrolled patients during active infection and followed them longitudinally through the course of disease. The collaborating institutions used their own protocols to collect whole blood in K2EDTA tubes. For TCRbeta analysis, collaborators shipped samples as frozen whole blood, isolated PBMCs, or DNA extracted from either of those sample types. CDR1 and CDR2 (MNHEY, SMNVEV) derive from the germline V gene (reference sequence). The CDR3 measures 17 amino acids from cysteine to phenylalanine. Only CDR3 DNA is held: 51 bases, read in frame from base 1. Trimming costs V 3 bases and J 2 bases, and their ends lie 17 bases apart. TCRbeta CDR3 regions were amplified from genomic DNA using the immunoSEQ Assay, a bias-controlled multiplex PCR. The published analysis was carried out like this. The number of nucleated cells in each sample was estimated from the amplification of reference gene primers within the assay. To quantify the absolute abundance of each unique TCRbeta CDR3 rearrangement, sequence reads were collapsed and filtered. Productive Simpson clonality was computed per sample as the square root of Simpson's diversity index over productive rearrangements. This immuneACCESS table, as held by TCRdb, lists in-frame sequences with V and J called but not all clones. Of the missing ones, under half trace to an unresolved V gene in checked studies; the others have no known cause. V and J calls and clone size come straight from that table; D and trimming were deduced from the DNA. Present in this sample are 200,000 to 250,000 clones, approximately 78% of which were seen just once. The ten largest clones add up to approximately 5.2% of the sample.

The V and J genes are TRBV27 and TRBJ2-1, with a weak D call of TRBD2 (6 bases match). The specimen was peripheral blood. This sequence originates from a woman in her seventies with COVID-19, enrolled during active disease. The DNA is as follows: TGTGCCAGCAGTTTTAGGAGGGTCGGAGGAACCTACAATGAGCAGTTCTTC. Translated, this gives CASSFRRVGGTYNEQFF.